What follows describes a single T cell receptor beta chain. Its antigen remains unknown. V lost 0 bases and J lost 3; bases outside the gene matches: 5. This CDR3 has 15 amino acids. Looked up from germline, CDR1 is SGHRS and CDR2 is YFSETQ. The sample belongs to a study of T cell clonotyping in hematopoietic cell transplantation. Time point noted: recipient sample about 28 days before transplant, after cytoreduction. Recipients were bled about 28 days pretransplant and at posttransplant days 30, 100, 180. Measured with immunoSEQ multiplex PCR; TCRdb has only the in-frame clones, and not every one. Of 25,000 to 30,000 clones in the sample, roughly 84% were seen once. Study conclusions and caveats: No sorting was done, leaving CD4 and CD8 contributions mixed. Graft donor and pretransplant recipient Inverse Simpson Index values predicted broader posttransplant TCR diversity. Pathologically expanded recipient clonotypes increased progressively from day 30 to day 180 as diversity fell.

The sample in question was peripheral blood mononuclear cells, obtained before stem cell transplant. The source of this sequence is a man aged 35 to 55 with acute myeloid leukemia. Some clones in this sample may be carry-over from other donors' samples. J is TRBJ1-1 and V is TRBV5-1, with 7 bases fitting TRBD1. This CDR3 reads CASSLDTGVYTEAFF. As DNA, the CDR3 is TGCGCCAGCAGCTTGGATACAGGGGTATACACTGAAGCTTTCTTT.